This TCR beta chain came from a study of cytomegalovirus exposure and HLA in healthy donors (dated by TCRdb to 2016 to 2017). Looking at the study overall: In an earlier analysis of approximately 640 of the donors, 276 Gb of sequence data and 120 million or so unique TCR beta sequences from about 179 million T cells were reported. Every discovery cohort repertoire had been produced on one sequencing platform. The number of donors typed differed by locus, with roughly 629-640 for A, B, C, DRB1 and DQB1, roughly 520 for DQA1, about 610 for DPA1, and over 400 for DPB1. Across around 400 genotyped donors of the cohort, an average of roughly 250,000 unique TCR beta nucleotide sequences per donor were sequenced, and roughly a sixth of those sequences were non-productive. Besides the first cohort of hundreds of subjects, a separate validation cohort made up of roughly 130 different subjects was used. Both class I and class II loci were covered by HLA typing, at four-digit resolution. The study was designed to test whether signatures of past pathogen exposure could be identified by cataloging public T cell receptors. In a later genetic analysis, genome-wide SNP genotypes for about three fifths of the roughly 670 donors were used, and that subset was treated as a discovery cohort. Donor age, sex, ethnicity and CMV serostatus were compiled alongside the repertoire data. The study used immunosequencing to profile the T cell repertoires of approximately 640 subjects and linked those repertoires to cytomegalovirus serostatus. The study combined high-throughput TCR immunosequencing, statistical association of individual TCRs with disease status, and machine learning to predict cytomegalovirus infection status. Of the approximately 400 genotyped donors, approximately 82% fell in the genetic ancestry cluster associated with self-reported Caucasian donors. In an earlier analysis of 500 to 650 of the donors, high-throughput TCR beta sequencing was used to judge whether each TCR beta V gene segment behaved as functional or pseudogenic. To study patterns of TCR occurrence, a later analysis re-analyzed previously published TCR beta repertoires from 650 to 750 donors and added high-resolution HLA genotyping. An early release that covered roughly 600 HLA-typed donors contained 300 to 350 gigabases of sequencing data and roughly 84 million unique TCR sequences. Rather than drawing on any new phenotypic data, the later analysis identified candidate immune exposures from TCR beta sequences and the way those sequences occurred across donors. Four to six DR-DQ haplotypes were handled as single units for association and clustering, since linkage in the cohort was strong.

Library construction relied on the immunoSEQ multiplex PCR assay. For the multiplex PCR, a mixture combining 60 forward primers for TCR Vbeta segments and 13 reverse primers for TCR Jbeta segments was used. The CDR3 region of rearranged TCR beta genes was amplified from genomic DNA by a multiplex PCR assay. On the Illumina HiSeq System, the amplified TCR beta libraries were sequenced as 87-base-pair reads. The authors' analysis ran thus. A later analysis tallied around 87 million unique TCR beta chains across the 666 repertoires, and some 10 million of those chains were shared by two or more donors. To remove PCR and sequencing errors, raw reads were error-corrected and collapsed into unique sequences using a nearest-neighbor algorithm that merged closely related sequences. V, D and J gene segments were assigned by aligning CDR3 sequences to IMGT reference sequences. Each retained sequence needed at least a six-nucleotide match to both a V gene segment and a J gene segment. Rearrangements were called productive when the CDR3 lacked stop codons and stayed in frame with V and J; all others were non-productive. CDR3 was defined according to IMGT convention as the region running from the second conserved V-encoded cysteine to the conserved J-encoded phenylalanine. The earlier analysis of 587 of the donors excluded any sequence lacking an unambiguous match to a single V gene segment. An earlier analysis of approximately 590 of the donors called V segments functional above 56.7% productive rearrangements and segregating when the between-donor standard deviation exceeded 5%. A statistical classification framework was built to diagnose cytomegalovirus status from the catalog of TCR beta chain sequences. V and J gene assignment, in a later analysis, came from comparing TCR nucleotide sequences with IMGT/GENE-DB human TR gene sequences. The TCRdist pipeline was used in a later analysis to assign CDR3 sequences and most-parsimonious VDJ recombination scenarios. In a later analysis, each TCR beta chain was defined by its CDR3 amino acid sequence together with its V-gene family, and reads without a unique V-gene family were excluded. To address suspected cross-contamination and a sequencing artifact, a later analysis removed 550 to 750 highly shared, low-generation-probability nucleotide sequences. For each public chain, a later analysis derived a clonal expansion index from normalized ranks of inferred template counts within each repertoire. In a later analysis, generation probabilities were computed using a VDJ recombination model fitted to out-of-frame rearrangements, and the results were checked against IGoR. In a later analysis, TCR-TCR, TCR-HLA and TCR-CMV co-occurrence was scored with hypergeometric tests, and a repertoire-size bias correction was applied to TCR pairs. False discovery rates were estimated in a later analysis by permuting HLA or CMV assignments 20 times. A later analysis grouped co-occurring TCRs with DBSCAN, adding TCRdist sequence similarity when clustering within HLA-allele-positive subsets. Repertoires with fewer than 30,000 or more than 120,000 public chains were left out of co-occurrence clustering, as were five repertoires with anomalous nucleotide sharing. Not all clones reach the TCRdb copy of this immuneACCESS table, which keeps in-frame sequences only. Checked studies attribute under half of the gap to unresolved V genes and leave the rest unexplained. That table supplies the V and J calls and clone size; D and trimming were determined from the DNA. Counted in this sample were about 130,000 clones; about four fifths of them appeared once. Together, the top ten hold under 1.2% of the sample.

The cohort consisted of fewer than 700 healthy bone marrow donors. Cohort members were all nominally healthy when sampled, although unrecorded immune exposures were likely present. Of the 700 or so cohort members, 250 to 300 had a positive CMV serostatus and approximately 400 had a negative one, while no CMV serostatus was recorded for the donor. Every donor gave a peripheral blood sample, and the peripheral blood mononuclear cells from that sample were used for TCR beta sequencing. Genomic DNA extraction from the blood cell samples was performed with the Qiagen DNeasy Blood Extraction Kit. Summary of the overall study and its limitations: An association between a missense DCLRE1C variant and V-gene and J-gene trimming of TCR beta chains was found in a later genetic analysis and replicated in an independent cohort. The sequencing pipeline was judged likely to have produced a cluster of highly shared sequence variants as a technical artifact. Three of the identified cytomegalovirus-associated TCR beta chains were confirmed in vitro to be specific for cytomegalovirus antigens. According to a later genetic analysis, donors in an Asian-associated ancestry cluster had fewer N-insertions in productive TCRs than the roughly 660-donor mean. Around 16 rarely observed V segments, including chromosome 9 orphons, were excluded from the earlier analysis of a few hundred of the donors because counts were too low. HLA typing was unavailable for some donors at each locus, so association tests used only the typed subset. The only immune exposure information available for the cohort was CMV serostatus. At a false discovery rate of 0.05, a later analysis linked some 17,000 TCR beta sequences to specific HLA alleles. The cohort was sequenced for TCR beta chains only, and without alpha or paired-chain data the features that could be detected were limited. A later analysis found that most CMV-associated TCR beta chains appeared HLA-restricted, with HLA associations seemingly driven largely by CMV exposure. In a later analysis, several top co-occurrence clusters were reported to appear linked to parvovirus B19, influenza, CMV and Epstein-Barr virus. Sequencing depth was assumed to be roughly uniform across donors in the presence/absence analyses, though that assumption may not hold. The authors suggested that the approach could potentially be extended to other disease states and immunological phenotypes. Most TCR sequences were seen in very few donors, while some public TCRs were found in many individuals. The classifier was reported to diagnose cytomegalovirus status with high specificity and sensitivity in both the original and validation cohorts. In a later analysis, TCR association rates were found to vary across HLA loci, with the most associated TCRs seen for DRB1 alleles and the fewest for HLA-C alleles. A further reported finding was that TCR beta sequences accurately predicted the HLA-A and HLA-B alleles for most subjects in the first cohort. When HLA alleles, especially DR and DQ, strongly co-occurred, TCR associations were difficult to assign to individual alleles. An earlier analysis of approximately 530 of the donors showed that most TCR beta V segments appeared in productive rearrangements either about 87% or about 30% of the time, which broadly matched IMGT annotations. A total of about 180 TCR beta chains were listed by the study as associated with cytomegalovirus. Compared with equally common non-associated chains, HLA-associated TCR beta chains in a later analysis were more clonally expanded and had lower generation probabilities. Linkage disequilibrium might explain the correlated functional status among segregating V segments, but an unknown experimental factor could not be excluded.

Concerning this clone: What antigen it recognizes has not been identified. Per-nucleotide qualities are absent, and no much larger clonotype sits a single base away.

Input material: PBMCs. The TCR was taken from a human donor in good health.

Here is the DNA: TGTGCTAGTGGCCTATCGGGGCTAGCGGGGGAACCTGAGCAGTTCTTC. This is translated as CASGLSGLAGEPEQFF. The chain links TRBV12-5 with TRBJ2-1, with 10 junctional bases fitting TRBD2. In the germline V gene, CDR1 corresponds to LGHNT and CDR2 to FRNRAP. V ends up 6 bases short and J 9 bases short, with an unmatched junction base count of 14. The CDR3 covers 16 residues, taking in both the cysteine and the phenylalanine. Only the CDR3 part of the read is kept: 48 bases, read in frame from the first base.